This T cell receptor (beta chain) was sequenced for a study of blood T cell repertoires in COVID-19 (dated by TCRdb to 2020 to 2022). For the wider study: Samples covering the acute and convalescent phases of COVID-19 were provided by collaborators in the United States, Italy and Spain. The prospective study material was composed of cDNA or gDNA derived from T cells, B-cell-depleted T cells, or PBMCs. The dataset comprised deeply sampled blood TCRbeta repertoires from subjects exposed to, actively infected with, or recovered from COVID-19. The repertoires were made available in a free public database intended to serve as a resource for research on the immune response to SARS-CoV-2. Samples were obtained from the ongoing ImmuneRACE study (first 160 participants) and from 1,254 subjects provided by 6 global collaborators. A de-identified subject ID, COVID-19 status, age in years and sex were almost always included in the sample metadata. HLA class I and class II types, where available, came from metadata supplied by the sample provider rather than from assay-based typing.

TCRbeta CDR3 regions were amplified from genomic DNA by means of the immunoSEQ Assay, a bias-controlled multiplex PCR. The original methods were these. Nucleated cell counts per sample were estimated from amplification of reference gene primers within the assay. Sequence reads were collapsed and filtered to measure the absolute abundance of every unique TCRbeta CDR3 rearrangement. For each sample, productive Simpson clonality was calculated as the square root of Simpson's diversity index over productive rearrangements. TCRdb limited this immuneACCESS table to in-frame rearrangements with V and J called. A share of clones is missing; checked studies link under half to unresolved V genes, and the rest is unexplained. Clone size and the V and J calls come from that table; the DNA yielded D and trimming. Across this sample there are 100,000 to 150,000 clones, with around nine tenths seen only once. Over 9.5% of the sample is in the top ten clones.

The germline V and J ends show losses of 4 bases and 2 bases respectively, and no gene match explains 22 bases of the junction. The CDR3 covers 20 residues, taking in both the cysteine and the phenylalanine. Only the CDR3 region is kept as DNA, spanning 60 bases read in frame from base 1. The CDR1 and CDR2 encoded by the germline V gene (reference sequence) are SGHNT and YYREEE. General conclusions and limits of the study: The quantity of clinical and demographic metadata differed by source and by participant and was supplied without curation.

In Seattle, one collaborating source enrolled patients while the infection was active and tracked those patients longitudinally over the course of disease. Whole blood was collected in K2EDTA tubes by collaborating institutions according to the institutions' own protocols. For TCRbeta analysis, collaborators shipped samples as frozen whole blood, isolated PBMCs, or DNA extracted from either of those sample types. In regard to this clone: The clone's antigen remains unknown. No base qualities exist here, and no much larger clone lies one base off it.

This TCR was sampled from a woman aged 70 to 79 with COVID-19, enrolled during active disease. Recombination connected TRBV5-4 to TRBJ1-2; 8 bases in the junction line up with TRBD1. Specimen: peripheral blood. The nucleotide sequence reads as follows: TGTGCCAGCAGCCGCGGGCTAATCGTTCCAGGGGGCGATTTGAACTATGGCTACACCTTC. Its amino acids are CASSRGLIVPGGDLNYGYTF. The CDR3, completed at both ends by the reference TRBV5-4 and TRBJ1-2 genes, gives the full variable domain ETGVTQSPTHLIKTRGQQVTLRCSSQSGHNTVSWYQQALGQGPQFIFQYYREEENGRGNFPPRFSGLQFPNYSSELNVNALELDDSALYLCASSRGLIVPGGDLNYGYTFGSGTRLTVV.